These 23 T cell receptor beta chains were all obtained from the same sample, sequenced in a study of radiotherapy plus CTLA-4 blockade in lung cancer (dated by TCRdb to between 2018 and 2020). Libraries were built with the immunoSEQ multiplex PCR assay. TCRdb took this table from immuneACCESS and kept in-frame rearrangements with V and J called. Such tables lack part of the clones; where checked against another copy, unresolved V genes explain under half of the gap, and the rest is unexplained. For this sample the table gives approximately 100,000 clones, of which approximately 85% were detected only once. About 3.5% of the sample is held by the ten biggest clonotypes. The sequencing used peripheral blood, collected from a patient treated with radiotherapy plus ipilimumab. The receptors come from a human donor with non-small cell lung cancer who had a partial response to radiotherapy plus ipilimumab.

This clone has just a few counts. CDR3: CASSTAGTSGRETQYF. In nucleotides, the CDR3 is TGTGCCAGCAGCACCGCAGGGACTAGCGGGAGGGAGACCCAGTACTTC. This sequence joins TRBV7-9 and TRBJ2-5, with 15 positions matching TRBD2. This CDR3 has 16 residues. V was clipped by 5 bases and J by 5 bases; unmatched bases: 6. CDR1 is SEHNR and CDR2 is FQNEAQ in the germline V gene (reference sequence).

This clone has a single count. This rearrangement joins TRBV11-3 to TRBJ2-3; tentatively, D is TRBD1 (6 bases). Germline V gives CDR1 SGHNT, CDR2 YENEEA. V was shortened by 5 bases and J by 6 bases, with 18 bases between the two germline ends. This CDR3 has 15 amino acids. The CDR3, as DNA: TGTGCCAGCAGCCCCCAGGGGCGAGGGACCGATACGCAGTATTTT. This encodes CASSPQGRGTDTQYF. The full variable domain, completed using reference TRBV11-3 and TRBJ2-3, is EAGVVQSPRYKIIEKKQPVAFWCNPISGHNTLYWYLQNLGQGPELLIRYENEEAVDDSQLPKDRFSAERLKGVDSTLKIQPAELGDSAVYLCASSPQGRGTDTQYFGPGTRLTVL.

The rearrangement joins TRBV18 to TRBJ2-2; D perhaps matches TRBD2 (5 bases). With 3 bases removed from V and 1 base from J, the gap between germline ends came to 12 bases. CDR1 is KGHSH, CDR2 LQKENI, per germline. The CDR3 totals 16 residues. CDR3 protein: CASSPDSLLNTGELFF. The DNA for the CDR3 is TGTGCCAGCTCACCGGACTCCTTACTGAACACCGGGGAGCTGTTTTTT.

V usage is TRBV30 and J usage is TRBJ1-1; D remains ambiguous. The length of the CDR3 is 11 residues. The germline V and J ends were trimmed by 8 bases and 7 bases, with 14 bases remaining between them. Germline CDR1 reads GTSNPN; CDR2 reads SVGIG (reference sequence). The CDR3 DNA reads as TGTGCCCTAATCACGGAGCTTGAAGCTTTCTTT. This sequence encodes CALITELEAFF.

CDR3 loop: CASSLGLASYEQYF. The CDR3, as DNA: TGTGCCAGCAGCTTAGGACTAGCCTCCTACGAGCAGTACTTC. The chain is built from TRBV7-2 and TRBJ2-7, with TRBD2 identical over 7 bases. This CDR3 comprises 14 residues. Unmatched junction bases numbered 0, after V lost 1 base and J lost 0 bases. The germline V gene encodes CDR1 SGHTA and CDR2 FQGNSA. Filled out from reference TRBV7-2 and TRBJ2-7, the complete variable domain reads GAGVSQSPSNKVTEKGKDVELRCDPISGHTALYWYRQSLGQGLEFLIYFQGNSAPDKSGLPSDRFSAERTGGSVSTLTIQRTQQEDSAVYLCASSLGLASYEQYFGPGTRLTVT.

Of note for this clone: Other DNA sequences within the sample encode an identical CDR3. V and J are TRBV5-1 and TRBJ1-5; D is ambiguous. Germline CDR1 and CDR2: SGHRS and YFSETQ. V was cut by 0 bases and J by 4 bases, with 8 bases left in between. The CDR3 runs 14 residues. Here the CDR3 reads CASSLEGGNQPQHF. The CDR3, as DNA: TGCGCCAGCAGCTTGGAAGGAGGAAATCAGCCCCAGCATTTT.

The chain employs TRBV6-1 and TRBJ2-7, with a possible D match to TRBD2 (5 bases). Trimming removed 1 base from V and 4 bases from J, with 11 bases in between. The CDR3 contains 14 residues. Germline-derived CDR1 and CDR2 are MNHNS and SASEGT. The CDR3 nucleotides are TGTGCCAGCAGTGAAGGCGGGTATGGGTACGAGCAGTACTTC. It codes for CASSEGGYGYEQYF.

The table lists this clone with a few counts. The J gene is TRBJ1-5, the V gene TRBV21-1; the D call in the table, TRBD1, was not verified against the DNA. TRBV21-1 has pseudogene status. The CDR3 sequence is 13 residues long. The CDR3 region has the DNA TGTGCCAGCAGCACGACATCTAATCAGCCCCAGCATTTT. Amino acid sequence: CASSTTSNQPQHF.

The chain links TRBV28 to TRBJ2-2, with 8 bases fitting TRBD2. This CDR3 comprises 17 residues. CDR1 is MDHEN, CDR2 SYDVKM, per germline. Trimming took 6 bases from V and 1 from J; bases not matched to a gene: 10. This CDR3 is CASSNGRGRGNTGELFF. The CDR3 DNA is TGTGCCAGCAGCAACGGGAGGGGCAGAGGGAACACCGGGGAGCTGTTTTTT. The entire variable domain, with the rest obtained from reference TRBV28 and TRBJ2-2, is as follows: DVKVTQSSRYLVKRTGEKVFLECVQDMDHENMFWYRQDPGLGLRLIYFSYDVKMKEKGDIPEGYSVSREKKERFSLILESASTNQTSMYLCASSNGRGRGNTGELFFGEGSRLTVL.

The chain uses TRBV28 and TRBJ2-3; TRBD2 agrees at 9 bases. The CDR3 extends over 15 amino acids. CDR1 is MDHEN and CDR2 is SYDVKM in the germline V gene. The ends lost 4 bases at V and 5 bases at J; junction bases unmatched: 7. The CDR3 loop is CASSSAGGPGDTQYF. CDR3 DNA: TGTGCCAGCAGTTCGGCGGGAGGGCCTGGAGATACGCAGTATTTT. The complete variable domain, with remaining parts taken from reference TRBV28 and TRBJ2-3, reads DVKVTQSSRYLVKRTGEKVFLECVQDMDHENMFWYRQDPGLGLRLIYFSYDVKMKEKGDIPEGYSVSREKKERFSLILESASTNQTSMYLCASSSAGGPGDTQYFGPGTRLTVL.

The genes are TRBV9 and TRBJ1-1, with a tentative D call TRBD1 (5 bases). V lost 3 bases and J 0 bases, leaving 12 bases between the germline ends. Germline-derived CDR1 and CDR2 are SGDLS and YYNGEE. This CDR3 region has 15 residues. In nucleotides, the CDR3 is TGTGCCAGCAGCGATATTCCGGGGGTGAACACTGAAGCTTTCTTT. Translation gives CASSDIPGVNTEAFF.

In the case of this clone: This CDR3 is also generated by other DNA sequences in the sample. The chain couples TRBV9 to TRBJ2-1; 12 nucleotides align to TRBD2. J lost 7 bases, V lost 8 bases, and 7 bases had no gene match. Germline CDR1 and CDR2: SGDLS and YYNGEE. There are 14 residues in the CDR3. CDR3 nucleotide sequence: TGTGCCAGTAGCCCCGGACTAGCGGGAAATGAGCAGTTCTTC. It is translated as CASSPGLAGNEQFF.

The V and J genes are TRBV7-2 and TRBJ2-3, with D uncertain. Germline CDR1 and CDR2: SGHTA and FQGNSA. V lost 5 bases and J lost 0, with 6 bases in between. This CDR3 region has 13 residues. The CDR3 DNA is TGTGCCAGCAGCCGAGCCAGCACAGATACGCAGTATTTT. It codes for CASSRASTDTQYF.

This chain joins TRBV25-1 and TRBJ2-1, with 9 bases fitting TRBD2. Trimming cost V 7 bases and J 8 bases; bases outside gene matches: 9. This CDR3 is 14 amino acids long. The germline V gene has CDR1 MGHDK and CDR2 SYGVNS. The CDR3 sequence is CASMPSGEVDEQFF. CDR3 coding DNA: TGTGCCAGCATGCCTAGCGGGGAGGTCGATGAGCAGTTCTTC. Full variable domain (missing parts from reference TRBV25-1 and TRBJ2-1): EADIYQTPRYLVIGTGKKITLECSQTMGHDKMYWYQQDPGMELHLIHYSYGVNSTEKGDLSSESTVSRIRTEHFPLTLESARPSHTSQYLCASMPSGEVDEQFFGPGTRLTVL.

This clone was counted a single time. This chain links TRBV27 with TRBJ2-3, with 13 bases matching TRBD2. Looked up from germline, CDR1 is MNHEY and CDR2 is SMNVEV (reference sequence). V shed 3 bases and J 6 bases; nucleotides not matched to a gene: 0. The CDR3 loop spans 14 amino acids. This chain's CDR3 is CASSLGLAGDTQYF. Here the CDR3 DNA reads TGTGCCAGCAGTTTGGGACTAGCGGGGGATACGCAGTATTTT.

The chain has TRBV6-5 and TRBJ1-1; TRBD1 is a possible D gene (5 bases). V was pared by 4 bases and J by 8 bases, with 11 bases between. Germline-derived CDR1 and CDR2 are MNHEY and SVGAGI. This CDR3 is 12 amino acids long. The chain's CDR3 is CASSSFDSEAFF. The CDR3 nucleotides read TGTGCCAGCAGTTCATTTGACAGCGAAGCTTTCTTT.

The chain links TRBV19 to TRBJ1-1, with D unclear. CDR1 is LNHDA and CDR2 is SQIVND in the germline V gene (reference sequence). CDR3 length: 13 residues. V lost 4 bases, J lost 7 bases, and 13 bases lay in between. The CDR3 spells CASSTTPGNEAFF. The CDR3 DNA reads TGTGCCAGTAGTACCACTCCGGGGAATGAAGCTTTCTTT.

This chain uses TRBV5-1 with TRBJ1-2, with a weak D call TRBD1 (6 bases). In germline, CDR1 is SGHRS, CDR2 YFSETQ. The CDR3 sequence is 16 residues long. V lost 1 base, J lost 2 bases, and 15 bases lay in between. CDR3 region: CASSLRGDNPNYGYTF. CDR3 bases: TGCGCCAGCAGCTTGCGAGGGGACAATCCAAACTATGGCTACACCTTC.

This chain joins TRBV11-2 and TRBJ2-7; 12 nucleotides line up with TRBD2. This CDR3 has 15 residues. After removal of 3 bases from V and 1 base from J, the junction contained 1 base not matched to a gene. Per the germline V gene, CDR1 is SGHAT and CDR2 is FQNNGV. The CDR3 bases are TGTGCCAGCAGCTTGACTAGCGGGGGTTCCTACGAGCAGTACTTC. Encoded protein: CASSLTSGGSYEQYF.

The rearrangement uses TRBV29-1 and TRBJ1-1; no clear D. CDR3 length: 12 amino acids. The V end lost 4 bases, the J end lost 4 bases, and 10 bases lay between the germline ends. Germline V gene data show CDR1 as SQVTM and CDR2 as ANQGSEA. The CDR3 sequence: CSVGERGTEAFF. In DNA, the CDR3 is TGCAGCGTTGGGGAACGGGGCACTGAAGCTTTCTTT. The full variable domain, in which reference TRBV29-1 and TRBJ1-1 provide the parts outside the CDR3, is SAVISQKPSRDICQRGTSLTIQCQVDSQVTMMFWYRQQPGQSLTLIATANQGSEATYESGFVIDKFPISRPNLTFSTLTVSNMSPEDSSIYLCSVGERGTEAFFGQGTRLTVV.

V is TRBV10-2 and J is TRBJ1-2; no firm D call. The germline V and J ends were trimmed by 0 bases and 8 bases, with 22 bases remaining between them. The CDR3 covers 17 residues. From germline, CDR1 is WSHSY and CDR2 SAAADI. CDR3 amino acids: CASSESPSGGGHKGYTF. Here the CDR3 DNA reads TGCGCCAGCAGTGAGTCCCCCTCCGGTGGAGGGCATAAAGGCTACACCTTC.

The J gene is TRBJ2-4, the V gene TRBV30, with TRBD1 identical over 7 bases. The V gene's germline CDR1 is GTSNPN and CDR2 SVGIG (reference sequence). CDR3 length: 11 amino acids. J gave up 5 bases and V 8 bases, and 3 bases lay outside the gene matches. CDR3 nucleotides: TGTGCCGGGACAGTCCAAAACATTCAGTACTTC. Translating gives CAGTVQNIQYF. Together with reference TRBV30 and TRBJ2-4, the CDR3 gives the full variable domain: SQTIHQWPATLVQPVGSPLSLECTVEGTSNPNLYWYRQAAGRGLQLLFYSVGIGQISSEVPQNLSASRPQDRQFILSSKKLLLSDSGFYLCAGTVQNIQYFGAGTRLSVL.

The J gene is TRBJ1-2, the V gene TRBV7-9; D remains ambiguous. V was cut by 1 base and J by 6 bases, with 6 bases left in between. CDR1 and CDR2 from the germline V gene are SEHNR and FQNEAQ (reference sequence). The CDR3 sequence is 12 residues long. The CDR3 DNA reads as TGTGCCAGCAGCTTAGGGCCGAATGGCTACACCTTC. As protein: CASSLGPNGYTF.